These T cell receptor beta chains were read from a single sample in a study of cytomegalovirus exposure and HLA in healthy donors. Using immunoSEQ multiplex PCR, the repertoire was profiled, and TCRdb retains in-frame clones only, with some absent. This sample has 65,000 or so clones; approximately 96% occur once, and the top ten carry about 4.4%. The sample comprised PBMCs. These receptors all come from a man younger than 35 in good health and CMV-seropositive. Both conserved end residues are part of each CDR3. The D gene is left open where the match is weak. Expanded clones are given a class, and other clones once, few, many or no size at all.

d_call: .
clone_size: .
v_call: TRBV6-5
j_call: TRBJ2-1
cdr3_aa: CASSYSSLNNEQFF
cdr3_nt: TGTGCCAGCAGTTACTCGAGCCTGAACAATGAGCAGTTCTTC

d_call: TRBD2
clone_size: once
v_call: TRBV18
j_call: TRBJ2-5
cdr3_aa: CASSLREGETQYF
cdr3_nt: TGTGCCAGCTCTCTCCGGGAGGGGGAGACCCAGTACTTC

d_call: TRBD2
clone_size: .
v_call: TRBV27
j_call: TRBJ2-7
cdr3_aa: CASRRGLAGAYEQYF
cdr3_nt: TGTGCCAGCAGGCGGGGACTAGCGGGAGCCTACGAGCAGTACTTC

d_call: TRBD2
clone_size: .
v_call: TRBV7-2
j_call: TRBJ2-5
cdr3_aa: CASSLRTSRETQYF
cdr3_nt: TGTGCCAGCAGCTTAAGGACTAGCAGAGAGACCCAGTACTTC

d_call: TRBD2
clone_size: once
v_call: TRBV9
j_call: TRBJ2-7
cdr3_aa: CASSVDGTSYEQYF
cdr3_nt: TGTGCCAGCAGCGTAGATGGGACTAGCTACGAGCAGTACTTC

d_call: .
clone_size: .
v_call: TRBV6-6
j_call: TRBJ1-4
cdr3_aa: CATRGRGADNEKLFF
cdr3_nt: TGTGCCACCCGGGGTCGGGGGGCGGATAATGAAAAACTGTTTTTT

d_call: .
clone_size: .
v_call: TRBV19
j_call: TRBJ2-2
cdr3_aa: CASSTRDTDGELFF
cdr3_nt: TGTGCCAGTAGTACACGGGATACGGACGGGGAGCTGTTTTTT

d_call: TRBD1
clone_size: .
v_call: TRBV5-1
j_call: TRBJ1-2
cdr3_aa: CASSPGQEYGYTF
cdr3_nt: TGCGCCAGCAGCCCAGGACAGGAGTATGGCTACACCTTC

d_call: .
clone_size: .
v_call: TRBV7-8
j_call: TRBJ2-7
cdr3_aa: CASSLDLAVIYEQYF
cdr3_nt: TGTGCCAGCAGCTTAGATCTGGCCGTAATATACGAGCAGTACTTC

d_call: TRBD1
clone_size: once
v_call: TRBV7-9
j_call: TRBJ1-2
cdr3_aa: CASSSVGDSFNGYTF
cdr3_nt: TGTGCCAGCAGCTCCGTCGGGGACAGTTTCAATGGCTACACCTTC

d_call: .
clone_size: .
v_call: TRBV7-8
j_call: TRBJ2-7
cdr3_aa: CASSLARSGAGHEQYF
cdr3_nt: TGTGCCAGCAGCTTAGCGAGGTCGGGAGCCGGCCACGAGCAGTACTTC

d_call: .
clone_size: .
v_call: TRBV9
j_call: TRBJ2-1
cdr3_aa: CASSVVGGQSNEQFF
cdr3_nt: TGTGCCAGCAGCGTAGTGGGGGGTCAGAGCAATGAGCAGTTCTTC

d_call: .
clone_size: few
v_call: TRBV19
j_call: TRBJ1-1
cdr3_aa: CASRDETTDTEAFF
cdr3_nt: TGTGCCAGTAGGGATGAAACGACAGACACTGAAGCTTTCTTT

d_call: TRBD1
clone_size: .
v_call: TRBV28
j_call: TRBJ1-2
cdr3_aa: CASSLPLRTGSYGYTF
cdr3_nt: TGTGCCAGCAGTTTACCACTCAGGACAGGAAGCTATGGCTACACCTTC

d_call: TRBD1
clone_size: once
v_call: TRBV6-1
j_call: TRBJ2-7
cdr3_aa: CASSEGWWTGYYEQYF
cdr3_nt: TGTGCCAGCAGTGAAGGGTGGTGGACAGGGTACTACGAGCAGTACTTC

d_call: .
clone_size: .
v_call: TRBV21-1
j_call: TRBJ2-7
cdr3_aa: CASSKDPIPGLPFEEQYF
cdr3_nt: TGTGCCAGCAGCAAAGATCCTATTCCGGGACTACCCTTTGAGGAGCAGTACTTC

d_call: .
clone_size: .
v_call: TRBV6-1
j_call: TRBJ2-1
cdr3_aa: CASSEAIWGGEQFF
cdr3_nt: TGTGCCAGCAGTGAAGCGATCTGGGGAGGTGAGCAGTTCTTC

d_call: TRBD1
clone_size: .
v_call: TRBV5-1
j_call: TRBJ1-1
cdr3_aa: CASSLIRQGDTEAFF
cdr3_nt: TGCGCCAGCAGCTTGATCAGACAGGGTGACACTGAAGCTTTCTTT

d_call: TRBD1
clone_size: .
v_call: TRBV30
j_call: TRBJ2-7
cdr3_aa: CAWTRDRGPEQYF
cdr3_nt: TGTGCCTGGACCCGGGACAGGGGACCCGAGCAGTACTTC

d_call: TRBD1
clone_size: once
v_call: TRBV5-1
j_call: TRBJ1-4
cdr3_aa: CASSFRGEVYEKLFF
cdr3_nt: TGCGCCAGCAGCTTCAGGGGGGAGGTGTATGAAAAACTGTTTTTT

d_call: TRBD1
clone_size: .
v_call: TRBV29-1
j_call: TRBJ2-7
cdr3_aa: CSVEEGDRGSYEQYF
cdr3_nt: TGCAGCGTTGAAGAGGGGGACAGGGGTTCCTACGAGCAGTACTTC

d_call: TRBD1
clone_size: once
v_call: TRBV28
j_call: TRBJ1-1
cdr3_aa: CASSTTGGGPLGVHAEAFF
cdr3_nt: TGTGCCAGCAGTACCACAGGGGGAGGCCCCCTTGGGGTTCATGCTGAAGCTTTCTTT

d_call: .
clone_size: .
v_call: TRBV18
j_call: TRBJ1-3
cdr3_aa: CASSPSGGTGNTIYF
cdr3_nt: TGTGCCAGCTCACCCTCGGGGGGGACTGGAAACACCATATATTTT

d_call: TRBD1
clone_size: .
v_call: TRBV19
j_call: TRBJ2-1
cdr3_aa: CASSSSPRPGQIYNEQFF
cdr3_nt: TGTGCCAGTAGTAGTTCTCCCAGACCGGGACAGATTTACAATGAGCAGTTCTTC

d_call: .
clone_size: .
v_call: TRBV6-1
j_call: TRBJ1-5
cdr3_aa: CASTEGEAYQPQHF
cdr3_nt: TGTGCCAGCACCGAAGGGGAGGCCTATCAGCCCCAGCATTTT

d_call: TRBD1
clone_size: .
v_call: TRBV7-3
j_call: TRBJ1-1
cdr3_aa: CASSLTRGTGGAEAFF
cdr3_nt: TGTGCCAGCAGCTTAACGCGCGGGACAGGGGGTGCTGAAGCTTTCTTT

d_call: .
clone_size: .
v_call: TRBV6-5
j_call: TRBJ1-1
cdr3_aa: CASSYLRNTEAFF
cdr3_nt: TGTGCCAGCAGTTACCTCCGGAACACTGAAGCTTTCTTT

d_call: TRBD1
clone_size: .
v_call: TRBV25-1
j_call: TRBJ2-5
cdr3_aa: CASPTGAPCQETQYF
cdr3_nt: TGTGCCAGCCCCACAGGGGCTCCTTGCCAAGAGACCCAGTACTTC

d_call: .
clone_size: .
v_call: TRBV30
j_call: TRBJ1-2
cdr3_aa: CAWSVGPANYGYTF
cdr3_nt: TGTGCCTGGAGTGTGGGGCCAGCTAACTATGGCTACACCTTC

d_call: .
clone_size: .
v_call: TRBV2
j_call: TRBJ2-4
cdr3_aa: CASSTSLGAKNIQYF
cdr3_nt: TGTGCCAGCAGTACTAGCCTTGGAGCCAAAAACATTCAGTACTTC

d_call: .
clone_size: .
v_call: TRBV28
j_call: TRBJ2-5
cdr3_aa: CASSSQGKETQYF
cdr3_nt: TGTGCCAGCAGTTCCCAGGGAAAAGAGACCCAGTACTTC

d_call: TRBD1
clone_size: .
v_call: TRBV6-1
j_call: TRBJ2-2
cdr3_aa: CARGTENTGELFF
cdr3_nt: TGTGCCAGAGGGACAGAGAACACCGGGGAGCTGTTTTTT

d_call: .
clone_size: .
v_call: TRBV27
j_call: TRBJ1-5
cdr3_aa: CASSLGGVGNQPQHF
cdr3_nt: TGTGCCAGCAGTTTGGGAGGGGTGGGCAATCAGCCCCAGCATTTT

d_call: .
clone_size: .
v_call: TRBV6-6
j_call: TRBJ1-1
cdr3_aa: CASSYLNPRARDEAFF
cdr3_nt: TGTGCCAGCAGTTACCTAAACCCAAGGGCCCGGGATGAAGCTTTCTTT

d_call: .
clone_size: .
v_call: TRBV27
j_call: TRBJ2-1
cdr3_aa: CASSLIPTSSYNEQFF
cdr3_nt: TGTGCCAGCAGTTTAATTCCTACGAGCTCCTACAATGAGCAGTTCTTC

d_call: TRBD1
clone_size: once
v_call: TRBV27
j_call: TRBJ1-1
cdr3_aa: CASSRRTGLRDTEAFF
cdr3_nt: TGTGCCAGCAGCCGCAGGACAGGCCTTAGGGACACTGAAGCTTTCTTT

d_call: TRBD2
clone_size: .
v_call: TRBV30
j_call: TRBJ2-1
cdr3_aa: CAWTSGGNEQFF
cdr3_nt: TGTGCGTGGACTAGCGGCGGCAATGAGCAGTTCTTC

d_call: TRBD2
clone_size: .
v_call: TRBV9
j_call: TRBJ2-1
cdr3_aa: CASSPGLAGVVEQFF
cdr3_nt: TGTGCCAGCAGCCCTGGACTAGCGGGAGTTGTTGAGCAGTTCTTC

d_call: .
clone_size: .
v_call: TRBV4-3
j_call: TRBJ1-2
cdr3_aa: CASSQQTGGVSYGYTF
cdr3_nt: TGCGCCAGCAGCCAGCAAACAGGCGGCGTTAGCTATGGCTACACCTTC

d_call: TRBD1
clone_size: once
v_call: TRBV19
j_call: TRBJ1-5
cdr3_aa: CASSILGGTVGQPQHF
cdr3_nt: TGTGCCAGTAGTATCTTGGGTGGGACAGTCGGTCAGCCCCAGCATTTT

d_call: TRBD1
clone_size: .
v_call: TRBV7-9
j_call: TRBJ1-4
cdr3_aa: CASSRTQGELFF
cdr3_nt: TGTGCCAGCAGCCGCACCCAGGGGGAACTGTTTTTT

d_call: .
clone_size: .
v_call: TRBV9
j_call: TRBJ1-2
cdr3_aa: CASSVAWTRSNYGYTF
cdr3_nt: TGTGCCAGCAGCGTAGCCTGGACAAGAAGTAACTATGGCTACACCTTC

d_call: TRBD2
clone_size: .
v_call: TRBV11-3
j_call: TRBJ2-1
cdr3_aa: CASSLGLAGEEQFF
cdr3_nt: TGTGCCAGCAGCTTGGGACTAGCGGGAGAAGAGCAGTTCTTC

d_call: .
clone_size: .
v_call: TRBV4-1
j_call: TRBJ2-5
cdr3_aa: CASSQVTGTGETQYF
cdr3_nt: TGCGCCAGCAGCCAAGTTACAGGGACGGGAGAGACCCAGTACTTC

d_call: .
clone_size: once
v_call: TRBV6-5
j_call: TRBJ2-2
cdr3_aa: CASSKQIGDTGELFF
cdr3_nt: TGTGCCAGCAGCAAGCAGATAGGGGATACCGGGGAGCTGTTTTTT

d_call: .
clone_size: .
v_call: TRBV5-4
j_call: TRBJ2-7
cdr3_aa: CASSSPNHEQYF
cdr3_nt: TGTGCCAGCAGCTCCCCCAATCACGAGCAGTACTTC